This T cell receptor beta chain was documented in a study of human T cells and chemical hapten exposure. This CDR3 is 11 amino acids long. V lost 5 bases and J 5 bases, leaving 6 bases between the germline ends. The V gene's germline CDR1 is SEHNR and CDR2 FQNEAQ (reference sequence). TCRdb independently ran MiXCR on the RACE reads; one entry per CDR3 protein. This table has approximately 320,000 distinct CDR3 sequences, around 5.5% appearing once. Time point indicated: pre-sensitization, week 0. The treatment was: therapeutic diphenylcyclopropenone sensitization with weekly scalp DPC. The sample consisted of whole blood, taken in connection with sensitization to the hapten diphenylcyclopropenone (DPC). The receptor comes from a woman aged 18-29 years with alopecia areata. Some clones in this sample may be carry-over from other donors' samples. The chain carries TRBV7-9 and TRBJ1-1; D unclear. CDR3 in DNA: TGTGCCAGCAGCCGGGCTACTGAAGCTTTCTTT. Translated, it gives CASSRATEAFF.